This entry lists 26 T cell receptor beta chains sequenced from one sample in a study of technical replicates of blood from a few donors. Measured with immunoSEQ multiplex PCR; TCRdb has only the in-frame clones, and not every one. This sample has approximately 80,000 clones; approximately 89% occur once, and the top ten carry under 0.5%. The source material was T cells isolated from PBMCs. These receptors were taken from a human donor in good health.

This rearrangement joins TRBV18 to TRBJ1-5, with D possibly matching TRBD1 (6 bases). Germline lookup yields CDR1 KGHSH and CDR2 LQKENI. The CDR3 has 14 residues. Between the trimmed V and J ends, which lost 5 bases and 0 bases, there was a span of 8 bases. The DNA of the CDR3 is TGTGCCAGCTCAGCGGACAGTAGCAATCAGCCCCAGCATTTT. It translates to CASSADSSNQPQHF. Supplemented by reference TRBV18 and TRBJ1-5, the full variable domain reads NAGVMQNPRHLVRRRGQEARLRCSPMKGHSHVYWYRQLPEEGLKFMVYLQKENIIDESGMPKERFSAEFPKEGPSILRIQQVVRGDSAAYFCASSADSSNQPQHFGDGTRLSIL.

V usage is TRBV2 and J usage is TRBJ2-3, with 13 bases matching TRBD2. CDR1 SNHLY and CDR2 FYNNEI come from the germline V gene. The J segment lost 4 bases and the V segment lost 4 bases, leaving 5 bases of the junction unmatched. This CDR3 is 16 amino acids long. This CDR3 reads CASSGTSGSSADTQYF. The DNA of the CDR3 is TGTGCCAGCAGTGGGACTAGCGGGAGTAGCGCAGATACGCAGTATTTT.

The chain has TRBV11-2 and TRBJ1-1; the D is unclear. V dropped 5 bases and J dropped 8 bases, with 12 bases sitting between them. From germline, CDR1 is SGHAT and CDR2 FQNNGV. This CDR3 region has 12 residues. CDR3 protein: CASSQGRVEAFF. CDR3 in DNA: TGTGCCAGCAGCCAAGGGCGGGTGGAAGCTTTCTTT.

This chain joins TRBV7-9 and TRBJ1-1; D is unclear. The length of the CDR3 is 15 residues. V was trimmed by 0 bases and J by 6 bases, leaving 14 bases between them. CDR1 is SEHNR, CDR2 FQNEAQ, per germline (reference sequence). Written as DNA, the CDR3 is TGTGCCAGCAGCTTAGCCGGAGGGTACGAGGCTGAAGCTTTCTTT. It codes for CASSLAGGYEAEAFF.

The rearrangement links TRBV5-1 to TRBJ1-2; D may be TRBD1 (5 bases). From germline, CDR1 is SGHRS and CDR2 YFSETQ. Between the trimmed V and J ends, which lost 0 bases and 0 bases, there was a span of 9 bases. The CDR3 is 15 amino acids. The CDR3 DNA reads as TGCGCCAGCAGCTTGGCGGCAGGGACTAACTATGGCTACACCTTC. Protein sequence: CASSLAAGTNYGYTF. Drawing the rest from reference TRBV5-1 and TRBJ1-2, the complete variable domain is KAGVTQTPRYLIKTRGQQVTLSCSPISGHRSVSWYQQTPGQGLQFLFEYFSETQRNKGNFPGRFSGRQFSNSRSEMNVSTLELGDSALYLCASSLAAGTNYGYTFGSGTRLTVV.

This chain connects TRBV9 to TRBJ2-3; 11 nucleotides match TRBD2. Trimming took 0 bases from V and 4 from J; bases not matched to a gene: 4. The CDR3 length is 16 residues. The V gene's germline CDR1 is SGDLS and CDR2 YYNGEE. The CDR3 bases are TGTGCCAGCAGCGTAGGATTAGCGGGAGGGCCAGATACGCAGTATTTT. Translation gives CASSVGLAGGPDTQYF.

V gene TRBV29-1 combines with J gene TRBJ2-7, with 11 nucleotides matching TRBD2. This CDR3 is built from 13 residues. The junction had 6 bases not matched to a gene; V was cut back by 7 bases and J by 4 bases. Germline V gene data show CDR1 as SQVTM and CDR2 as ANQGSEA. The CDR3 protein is CSAVAGGPYEQYF. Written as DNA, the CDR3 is TGCAGCGCTGTAGCGGGAGGGCCGTACGAGCAGTACTTC.

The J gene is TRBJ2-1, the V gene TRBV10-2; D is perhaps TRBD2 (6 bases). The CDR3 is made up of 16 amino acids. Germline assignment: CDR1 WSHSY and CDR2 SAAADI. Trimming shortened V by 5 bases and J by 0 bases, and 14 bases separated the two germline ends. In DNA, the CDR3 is TGCGCCAGCAGTTGGGGGACTGCTAGCTCCTACAATGAGCAGTTCTTC. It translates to CASSWGTASSYNEQFF.

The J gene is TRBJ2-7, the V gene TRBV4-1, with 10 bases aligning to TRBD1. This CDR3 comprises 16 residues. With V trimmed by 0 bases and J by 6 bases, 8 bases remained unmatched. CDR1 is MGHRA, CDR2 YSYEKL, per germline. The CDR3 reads CASSQEPGQGRGEQYF. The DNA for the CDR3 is TGCGCCAGCAGCCAAGAACCGGGACAGGGGAGGGGCGAGCAGTACTTC.

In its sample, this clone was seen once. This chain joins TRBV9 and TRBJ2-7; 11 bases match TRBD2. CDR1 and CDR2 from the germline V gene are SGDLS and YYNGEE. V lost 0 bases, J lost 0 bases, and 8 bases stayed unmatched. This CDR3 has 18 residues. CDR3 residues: CASSVDSGTSGLSYEQYF. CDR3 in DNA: TGTGCCAGCAGCGTAGACAGTGGGACTAGCGGCCTCTCCTACGAGCAGTACTTC.

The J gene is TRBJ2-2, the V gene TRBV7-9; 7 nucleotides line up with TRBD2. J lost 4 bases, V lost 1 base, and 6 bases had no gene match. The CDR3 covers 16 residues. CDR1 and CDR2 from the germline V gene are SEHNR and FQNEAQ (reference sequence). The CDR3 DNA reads TGTGCCAGCAGCTTAGGGGAGGGGCTTTCCACCGGGGAGCTGTTTTTT. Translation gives CASSLGEGLSTGELFF.

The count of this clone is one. The CDR3 sequence: CASSLSGASTDTQYF. In DNA form, the CDR3 reads TGTGCCAGCAGTCTTAGCGGGGCTAGCACAGATACGCAGTATTTT. V gene TRBV28 combines with J gene TRBJ2-3; TRBD2 aligns across 8 bases. Germline V gives CDR1 MDHEN, CDR2 SYDVKM. The CDR3 sequence is 15 residues long. Trimming took 5 bases from V and 0 from J; bases not matched to a gene: 4. The whole variable domain, filled in from reference TRBV28 and TRBJ2-3, reads DVKVTQSSRYLVKRTGEKVFLECVQDMDHENMFWYRQDPGLGLRLIYFSYDVKMKEKGDIPEGYSVSREKKERFSLILESASTNQTSMYLCASSLSGASTDTQYFGPGTRLTVL.

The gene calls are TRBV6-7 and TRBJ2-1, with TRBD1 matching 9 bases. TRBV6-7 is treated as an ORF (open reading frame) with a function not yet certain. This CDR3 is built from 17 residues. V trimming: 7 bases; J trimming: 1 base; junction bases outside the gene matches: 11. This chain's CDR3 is CASNRQGVGVSYNEQFF. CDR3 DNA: TGTGCCAGCAATAGACAGGGGGTCGGGGTTTCCTACAATGAGCAGTTCTTC.

CDR3 DNA sequence: TGTGCCAGCTTTGAGGGGGTTAACCAGTACTTC. The encoded protein is CASFEGVNQYF. V is TRBV6-5 and J is TRBJ2-5; possible D gene TRBD1, 6 bases. The CDR3 has 11 amino acids. Looked up from germline, CDR1 is MNHEY and CDR2 is SVGAGI. V gave up 8 bases and J gave up 10 bases, with 14 bases separating them.

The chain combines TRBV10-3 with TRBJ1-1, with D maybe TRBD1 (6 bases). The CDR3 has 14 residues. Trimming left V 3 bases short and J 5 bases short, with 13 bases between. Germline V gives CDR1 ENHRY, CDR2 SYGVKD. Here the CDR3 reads CAISERGGDTEAFF. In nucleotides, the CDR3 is TGTGCCATCAGTGAACGGGGGGGCGATACTGAAGCTTTCTTT.

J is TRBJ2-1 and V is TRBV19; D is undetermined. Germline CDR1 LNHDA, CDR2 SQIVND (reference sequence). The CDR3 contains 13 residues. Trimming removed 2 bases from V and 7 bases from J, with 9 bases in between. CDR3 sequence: CASSILDLNEQFF. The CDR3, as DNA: TGTGCCAGTAGTATACTAGATTTGAATGAGCAGTTCTTC.

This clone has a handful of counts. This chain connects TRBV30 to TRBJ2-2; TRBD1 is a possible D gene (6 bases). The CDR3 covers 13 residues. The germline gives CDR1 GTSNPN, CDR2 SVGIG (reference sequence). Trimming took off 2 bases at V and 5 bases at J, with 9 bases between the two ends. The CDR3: CAWSMTGTGELFF. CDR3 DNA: TGTGCCTGGAGTATGACAGGTACCGGGGAGCTGTTTTTT.

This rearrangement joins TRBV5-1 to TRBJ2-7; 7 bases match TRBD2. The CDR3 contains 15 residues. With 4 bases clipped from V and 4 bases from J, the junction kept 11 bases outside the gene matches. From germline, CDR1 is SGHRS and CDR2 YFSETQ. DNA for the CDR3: TGCGCCAGCAGCCCAGGCGGGGGTATGGGATACGAGCAGTACTTC. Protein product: CASSPGGGMGYEQYF.

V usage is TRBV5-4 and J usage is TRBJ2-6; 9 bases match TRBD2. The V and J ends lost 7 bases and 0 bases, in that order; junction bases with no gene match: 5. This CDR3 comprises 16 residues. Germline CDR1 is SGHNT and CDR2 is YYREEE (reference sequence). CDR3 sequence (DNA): TGTGCCAGCGGAGCGGGAGGTCACTCTGGGGCCAACGTCCTGACTTTC. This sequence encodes CASGAGGHSGANVLTF.

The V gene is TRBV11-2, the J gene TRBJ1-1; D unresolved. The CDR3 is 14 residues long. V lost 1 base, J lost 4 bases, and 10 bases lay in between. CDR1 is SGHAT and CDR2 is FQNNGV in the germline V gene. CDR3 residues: CASSLVREGTEAFF. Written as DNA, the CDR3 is TGTGCCAGCAGCTTAGTGCGGGAGGGCACTGAAGCTTTCTTT.

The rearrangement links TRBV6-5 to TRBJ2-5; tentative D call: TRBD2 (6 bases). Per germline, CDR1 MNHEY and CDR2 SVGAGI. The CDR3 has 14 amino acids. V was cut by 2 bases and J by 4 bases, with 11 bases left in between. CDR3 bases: TGTGCCAGCAGTTACGACGGGACTCCAGAGACCCAGTACTTC. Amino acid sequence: CASSYDGTPETQYF.

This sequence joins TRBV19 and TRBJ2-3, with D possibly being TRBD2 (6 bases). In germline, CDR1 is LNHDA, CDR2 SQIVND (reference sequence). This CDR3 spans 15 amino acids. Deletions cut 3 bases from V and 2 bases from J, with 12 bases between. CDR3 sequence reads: CASSIVAVATDTQYF. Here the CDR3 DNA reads TGTGCCAGTAGTATTGTAGCGGTCGCCACAGATACGCAGTATTTT.

CDR3 nucleotide sequence: TGTGCCAGCAGGGGGACAGGGGGAACCTACGAGCAGTACTTC. Translation: CASRGTGGTYEQYF. This rearrangement joins TRBV7-9 to TRBJ2-7; 11 positions match TRBD1. V shed 6 bases, J shed 2 bases, and the junction held 3 bases outside the gene matches. The CDR3 covers 14 residues. The germline CDR1 and CDR2 sequences are SEHNR and FQNEAQ (reference sequence).

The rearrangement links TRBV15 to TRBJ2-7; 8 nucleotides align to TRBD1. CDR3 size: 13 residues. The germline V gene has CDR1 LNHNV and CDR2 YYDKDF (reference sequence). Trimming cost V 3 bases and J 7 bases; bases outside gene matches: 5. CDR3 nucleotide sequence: TGTGCCACCAGCAGGGACAGGGCGGAGGAGCAGTACTTC. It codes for CATSRDRAEEQYF.

DNA of the CDR3: TGTGCCAGCAGCCGCCCTAGCGGGAGTCCCTACGAGCAGTACTTC. This encodes CASSRPSGSPYEQYF. The chain uses TRBV11-2 and TRBJ2-7; 10 nucleotides agree with TRBD2. Trimming cost V 5 bases and J 2 bases; bases outside gene matches: 6. The CDR3 length is 15 residues. Germline values: CDR1 SGHAT, CDR2 FQNNGV.

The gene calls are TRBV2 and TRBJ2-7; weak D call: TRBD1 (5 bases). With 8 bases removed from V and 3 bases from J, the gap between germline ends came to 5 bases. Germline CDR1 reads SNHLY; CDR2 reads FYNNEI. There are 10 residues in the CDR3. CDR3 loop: CASGHYEQYF. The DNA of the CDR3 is TGTGCCAGCGGACACTACGAGCAGTACTTC.